This T cell receptor beta chain was captured in a study of T cell responses to AZD1222 COVID-19 vaccine. Assay used: immunoSEQ multiplex PCR; TCRdb lists only in-frame clones, some missing. The data hold around 100,000 clones, with about 85% observed a single time. Material: peripheral blood, obtained 28 days after the second AZD1222 dose. This sequence originates from an adult who received the AZD1222 COVID-19 vaccine.

The CDR3 here is CASSGDRQNTIYF. The CDR3 DNA is TGTGCCAGCAGTGGGGACCGTCAAAACACCATATATTTT. The rearrangement joins TRBV3-1 (or the pseudogene TRBV3-2) to TRBJ1-3; maybe TRBD1 (5 bases). From germline, CDR1 is LGHDT and CDR2 YNNKEL (reference sequence). This CDR3 contains 13 residues. V lost 6 bases to trimming and J lost 6 bases, with 12 bases between them.